This entry concerns a single T cell receptor beta chain. The germline CDR1 and CDR2 sequences are SGHAT and FQDESV (reference sequence). The CDR3 consists of 12 residues. V was trimmed by 4 bases and J by 0 bases, leaving 3 bases between them. The method was immunoSEQ multiplex PCR; TCRdb's version includes in-frame clones alone and lacks a portion of them. The sample holds around 68,000 clones; approximately 82% are singletons and the top ten take about 16%. This sample stems from a study of blood T cell repertoires in COVID-19. Study in general: Sources were T cells, B-cell-depleted T cells, or PBMCs; the material itself was cDNA or gDNA.

The gene calls are TRBV11-1 and TRBJ1-1; D call uncertain. Source material: peripheral blood. This sequence originates from a man older than 75 with active COVID-19. The CDR3 is CASSSVNTEAFF. CDR3 nucleotide sequence: TGTGCCAGCAGCTCGGTGAACACTGAAGCTTTCTTT.